These 7 T cell receptor beta chains were all obtained from the same sample, sequenced in a study of T cell responses to AZD1222 COVID-19 vaccine. Clones were read by immunoSEQ multiplex PCR, and TCRdb kept only the in-frame ones, dropping some. The repertoire consists of some 96,000 clones, with under 90% occurring once and the leading ten covering 2.4%. This material consisted of peripheral blood, taken on day 0 of AZD1222 vaccination. The receptors here all came from an adult in good health.

The genes are TRBV18 and TRBJ1-1, with 9 bases matching TRBD1. This CDR3 region has 14 residues. Germline V gives CDR1 KGHSH, CDR2 LQKENI. After removal of 4 bases from V and 1 base from J, the junction contained 1 base not matched to a gene. CDR3 region: CASSQGQGNTEAFF. The CDR3 nucleotides are TGTGCCAGCTCACAGGGACAGGGGAACACTGAAGCTTTCTTT.

Details on this clone: The identical CDR3 is also encoded by other nucleotide sequences in the sample. The chain couples TRBV9 to TRBJ1-1, with D perhaps TRBD1 (6 bases). Germline CDR1 and CDR2: SGDLS and YYNGEE. The CDR3 has 13 residues. Trimming pared 0 bases from V and 5 bases from J, leaving 8 bases between. The CDR3 protein is CASSVEGGTEAFF. CDR3 nucleotide sequence: TGTGCCAGCAGCGTAGAGGGGGGGACTGAAGCTTTCTTT.

V gene TRBV7-6 combines with J gene TRBJ2-1; 12 bases are shared with TRBD2. Trimming removed 6 bases from V and 3 bases from J; junction bases left unmatched: 6. The CDR3 contains 16 residues. The germline V gene encodes CDR1 SGHVS and CDR2 FNYEAQ. In DNA form, the CDR3 reads TGTGCCAGCAGTCCTAGCGGGGGGGTATTCTACAATGAGCAGTTCTTC. Protein product: CASSPSGGVFYNEQFF.

This rearrangement joins TRBV19 to TRBJ1-5, with 7 bases aligning to TRBD1. The CDR3 is 14 amino acids. Germline CDR1 is LNHDA and CDR2 is SQIVND (reference sequence). J was trimmed by 5 bases and V by 7 bases; bases with no gene match: 8. The CDR3 region is CASTTGTKDQPQHF. CDR3 nucleotide sequence: TGTGCCAGTACGACAGGGACGAAGGATCAGCCCCAGCATTTT.

This clone was seen a single time. The chain links TRBV9 to TRBJ1-1; D is ambiguous. This CDR3 has 13 residues. Between the trimmed V and J ends, which lost 3 bases and 4 bases, there was a span of 10 bases. Germline CDR1 and CDR2: SGDLS and YYNGEE. CDR3 in amino acids: CASSGDAFTEAFF. CDR3 nucleotide sequence: TGTGCCAGCAGCGGTGATGCGTTCACTGAAGCTTTCTTT.

The gene calls are TRBV18 and TRBJ1-2; TRBD1 aligns across 7 bases. V lost 1 base, J lost 8 bases, and 13 bases stayed unmatched. CDR1 and CDR2 from the germline V gene are KGHSH and LQKENI. This CDR3 has 16 residues. The CDR3 spells CASSPLWSGQGVGYTF. In nucleotides, the CDR3 is TGTGCCAGCTCACCACTTTGGAGTGGGCAGGGGGTCGGCTACACCTTC.

The V call is TRBV5-1, the J call TRBJ1-2; D gene unclear. Germline CDR1 SGHRS, CDR2 YFSETQ. With 2 bases removed from V and 0 bases from J, the gap between germline ends came to 11 bases. There are 15 residues in the CDR3. CDR3 region: CASSFQDDANYGYTF. The CDR3, as DNA: TGCGCCAGCAGCTTTCAGGACGACGCTAACTATGGCTACACCTTC.